Listed below are T cell receptor beta chains from one sample, sequenced in a study of early T cells in non-severe SARS-CoV-2 infection. From the 5' RACE reads, TCRdb called clonotypes with MiXCR, one entry per CDR3 protein. Of some 38,000 distinct CDR3 sequences listed, roughly 5% are singletons. The sequencing sample was made of whole blood. The receptors shown here come from an adult who was a healthcare worker with PCR-confirmed SARS-CoV-2 infection or an uninfected control (not recorded which). Both conserved end residues are part of each CDR3. A D gene is named only where the DNA matches it firmly. The size entry is marked missing in some rows and otherwise reads once, few, many or a size class.

clone_size: many
j_call: TRBJ2-4
d_call: NA
v_call: TRBV29-1
cdr3_nt: TGCAGCGTTGTTTCTGTTGCCCTAGCCAAAAACATTCAGTACTTC
cdr3_aa: CSVVSVALAKNIQYF

clone_size: many
j_call: TRBJ2-7
d_call: TRBD1
v_call: TRBV20-1
cdr3_nt: TGCAGTGCTGCTAGTAACAGGGGACCCTACGAGCAGTACTTC
cdr3_aa: CSAASNRGPYEQYF

clone_size: many
j_call: TRBJ1-2
d_call: NA
v_call: TRBV29-1
cdr3_nt: TGCAGCGGGGACACCTCAAGGGATGGCTACACCTTC
cdr3_aa: CSGDTSRDGYTF

clone_size: NA
j_call: TRBJ2-7
d_call: NA
v_call: TRBV28
cdr3_nt: TGTGCCAGCACTTCTCCGACAGGAACCTACGAGCAGTACTTC
cdr3_aa: CASTSPTGTYEQYF

clone_size: few
j_call: TRBJ2-1
d_call: TRBD1
v_call: TRBV7-6
cdr3_nt: TGTGCCAGCAGCTATCTAACGGGACAGGGATCGAATGAGCAGTTCTTC
cdr3_aa: CASSYLTGQGSNEQFF

clone_size: many
j_call: TRBJ2-1
d_call: NA
v_call: TRBV20-1
cdr3_nt: TGCAGTGCTAGATCGGGGGGCGGGAGAGAAGAGCAGTTCTTC
cdr3_aa: CSARSGGGREEQFF

clone_size: NA
j_call: TRBJ2-1
d_call: NA
v_call: TRBV7-9
cdr3_nt: TGTGCCAGCAGCCCCTCGACAGGCATCTCCTACAATGAGCAGTTCTTC
cdr3_aa: CASSPSTGISYNEQFF

clone_size: many
j_call: TRBJ2-2
d_call: TRBD2
v_call: TRBV6-2/TRBV6-3
cdr3_nt: TGTGCCAGCAGTCCACGGACTAGCGGGGGCCCCGGGGAGCTGTTTTTT
cdr3_aa: CASSPRTSGGPGELFF

clone_size: many
j_call: TRBJ2-1
d_call: NA
v_call: TRBV30
cdr3_nt: TGTGCCTGGAGTGATCGGGTTACGAATGAGCAGTTCTTC
cdr3_aa: CAWSDRVTNEQFF

clone_size: many
j_call: TRBJ1-1
d_call: TRBD1
v_call: TRBV20-1
cdr3_nt: TGCAGTGCTAGAGAGGGACAGGGGAGGACTGAAGCTTTCTTT
cdr3_aa: CSAREGQGRTEAFF

clone_size: many
j_call: TRBJ2-2
d_call: NA
v_call: TRBV30
cdr3_nt: TGTGCCTGGAGTGACGGGACCTTTAACACCGGGGAGCTGTTTTTT
cdr3_aa: CAWSDGTFNTGELFF

clone_size: NA
j_call: TRBJ1-1
d_call: TRBD1
v_call: TRBV3-1
cdr3_nt: TGTGCCAGCAGCCAGGCACAGGGGAAGGGCACTGAAGCTTTCTTT
cdr3_aa: CASSQAQGKGTEAFF